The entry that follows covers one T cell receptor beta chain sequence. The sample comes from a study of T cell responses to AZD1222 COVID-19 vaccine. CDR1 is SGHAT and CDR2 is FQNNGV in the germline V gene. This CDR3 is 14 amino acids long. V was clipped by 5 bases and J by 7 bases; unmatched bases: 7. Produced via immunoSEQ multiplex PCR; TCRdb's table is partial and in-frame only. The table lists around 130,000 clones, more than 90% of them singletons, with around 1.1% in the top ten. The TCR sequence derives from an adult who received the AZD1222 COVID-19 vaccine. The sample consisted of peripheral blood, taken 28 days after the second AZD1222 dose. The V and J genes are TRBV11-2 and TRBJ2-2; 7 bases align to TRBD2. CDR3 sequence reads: CASSTVLAFGELFF. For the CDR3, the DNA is TGTGCCAGCAGCACAGTACTAGCGTTCGGGGAGCTGTTTTTT.